Listed here are 15 T cell receptor beta chains from one sample, sequenced in a study of CD8 T cells in Susac syndrome. Random hexamers were used to reverse transcribe 0.5 to 1 ug of RNA. MiXCR, applied by TCRdb to the immunoSEQ multiplex PCR reads, yields one record per CDR3 protein. The table shows a few hundred thousand distinct CDR3 sequences, with more than 85% occurring only once. The sequenced sample was CD8+ T cells from PBMCs. The receptors originated from a human donor with multiple sclerosis.

The rearrangement links TRBV12-3 or TRBV12-4 to TRBJ1-4; D is ambiguous. V was pared by 3 bases and J by 8 bases, with 10 bases between. The CDR3 is 13 amino acids. The CDR3: CASSFFPGEKLFF. CDR3 bases: TGTGCCAGCAGTTTTTTCCCGGGGGAAAAACTGTTTTTT.

This chain links TRBV12-3 or TRBV12-4 with TRBJ2-5, with 7 bases identical to TRBD1. V was clipped by 6 bases and J by 2 bases; unmatched bases: 3. This CDR3 spans 13 amino acids. The CDR3 DNA reads as TGTGCCAGCAGCCAGACAGGGCAAGAGACCCAGTACTTC. This encodes CASSQTGQETQYF.

Comment on this clonotype: The junction shows a germline mismatch at one end, possibly a read error. V gene TRBV4-1 combines with J gene TRBJ1-1, with D uncertain. Looked up from germline, CDR1 is MGHRA and CDR2 is YSYEKL. The CDR3 loop spans 14 amino acids. The CDR3 sequence is CASSQGDMNAEAFF. CDR3 sequence (DNA): TGCGCCAGCAGCCAAGGGGATATGAACGCTGAAGCTTTCTTT.

V gene TRBV7-2 combines with J gene TRBJ2-2, with unresolved D. Trimming stripped 1 base from V and 4 bases from J, with 7 bases between. The CDR3 sequence is 14 residues long. Germline V gene sequence: CDR1 SGHTA, CDR2 FQGNSA. In DNA, the CDR3 is TGTGCCAGCAGCTTAGGGCCTTCCACCGGGGAGCTGTTTTTT. It is translated as CASSLGPSTGELFF.

This chain uses TRBV18 with TRBJ2-1; D is undetermined. This CDR3 spans 12 amino acids. Germline-derived CDR1 and CDR2 are KGHSH and LQKENI. Trimming stripped 1 base from V and 9 bases from J, with 7 bases between. The CDR3 region is CASSPRGLEQFF. CDR3 in DNA: TGTGCCAGCTCACCACGGGGTCTTGAGCAGTTCTTC.

In DNA, the CDR3 is TGTGCCAGCAGGACTAACCCGGGACTCTACAATGAGCAGTTCTTC. Protein sequence: CASRTNPGLYNEQFF. The genes are TRBV7-9 and TRBJ2-1; D might be TRBD2 (6 bases). V lost 6 bases and J 3 bases, leaving 15 bases between the germline ends. Germline CDR1 and CDR2: SEHNR and FQNEAQ (reference sequence). This CDR3 is 15 amino acids long.

This clonotype has only a few counts. The gene calls are TRBV7-8 and TRBJ1-5; possibly TRBD1 for D (5 bases). The CDR3 has 14 residues. Germline loops: CDR1 SGHVS, CDR2 FQNEAQ. V lost 3 bases, J lost 3 bases, and 9 bases lay in between. CDR3 loop: CASSLGQLNQPQHF. The DNA for the CDR3 is TGTGCCAGCAGCTTGGGGCAGCTCAATCAGCCCCAGCATTTT.

In DNA form, the CDR3 reads TGTGCCAGCAGCGGGACAGGGGTCACTGAAGCTTTCTTT. This encodes CASSGTGVTEAFF. The chain links TRBV6-5 to TRBJ1-1; 10 bases match TRBD1. V was pared by 6 bases and J by 4 bases, with 2 bases of the junction left unmatched. CDR3 size: 13 residues. Germline V gene lookup returns CDR1 MNHEY and CDR2 SVGAGI.

The chain is built from TRBV7-8 and TRBJ1-6; no clear D. Trimming left V 4 bases short and J 8 bases short, with 15 bases between. Per the germline V gene, CDR1 is SGHVS and CDR2 is FQNEAQ. CDR3 length equals 15 residues. The CDR3 is CASSSMPERDSPLHF. CDR3 bases: TGTGCCAGCAGCTCCATGCCTGAAAGGGATTCACCCCTCCACTTT.

In regard to this clonotype: It is unclear where the CDR3 begins or ends on the DNA, so no DNA is shown, and the CDR3 is as TCRdb lists it. V is TRBV9 and J is TRBJ2-2; TRBD1 reflects the table's D call only, with no check against the DNA. The CDR3 contains 15 residues when both ends are counted. CDR1 and CDR2 (germline): SGDLS, YYNGEE. The CDR3 spells CASSVGQKIPGSCFF.

The chain links TRBV5-6 to TRBJ2-1; D might be TRBD2 (6 bases). Deletions cut 4 bases from V and 4 bases from J, with 15 bases between. The CDR3 runs 15 residues. Germline lookup yields CDR1 SGHDT and CDR2 YYEEEE. As DNA, the CDR3 is TGTGCCAGCAGCCGCGGGACTTGGGCATACAATGAGCAGTTCTTC. It yields the protein CASSRGTWAYNEQFF.

In DNA, the CDR3 is TGTGCCAGCAGTTACTATGCGGAAAACCCCCACGAGCAGTACTTC. As protein: CASSYYAENPHEQYF. This chain joins TRBV6-5 and TRBJ2-7, with D unresolved. The V and J ends lost 1 base and 5 bases respectively, with 15 bases between them. Germline V gene sequence: CDR1 MNHEY, CDR2 SVGAGI. This CDR3 region has 15 residues.

This clonotype was seen once. J is TRBJ1-1 and V is TRBV30, with 8 bases identical to TRBD1. Germline lookup yields CDR1 GTSNPN and CDR2 SVGIG (reference sequence). Trimming at V came to 2 bases and at J to 10 bases, leaving 6 bases not matched to a gene. This CDR3 spans 12 amino acids. The CDR3: CAWSPTGGSAFF. CDR3 nucleotides: TGTGCCTGGAGTCCCACAGGGGGGTCAGCTTTCTTT.

The J gene is TRBJ2-7, the V gene TRBV20-1; D is unresolved. Germline V gene sequence: CDR1 DFQATT, CDR2 SNEGSKA (reference sequence). CDR3 size: 13 residues. V lost 5 bases, J lost 6 bases, and 17 bases lay in between. The CDR3 DNA reads TGCAGTGCTGTAGAAGGCCTCACGGGCGAGCAGTACTTC. Its translation is CSAVEGLTGEQYF.

The chain is built from TRBV11-2 and TRBJ2-5; D ambiguous. From germline, CDR1 is SGHAT and CDR2 FQNNGV. The CDR3 sequence is 16 residues long. The germline V and J ends were trimmed by 0 bases and 1 base, with 12 bases remaining between them. The CDR3 loop reads CASSLDDWAVQETQYF. The CDR3 DNA is TGTGCCAGCAGCTTAGACGACTGGGCAGTCCAAGAGACCCAGTACTTC.